This T cell receptor (beta chain) was recovered during a study of CD8 T cells in Susac syndrome. RNA, at about 0.45 to 1 ug, was reverse transcribed with random hexamers. A single record per CDR3 protein comes from TCRdb applying MiXCR to the immunoSEQ multiplex PCR reads. The table includes about 250,000 distinct CDR3 sequences, about 93% detected once. The study sequenced TCR beta in blood CD8+ and CD4+ T cells. The CDR3 contains 12 residues. The germline V gene has CDR1 GTSNPN and CDR2 SVGIG (reference sequence). Trimming removed 5 bases at V and 5 bases at J, with 12 bases between. This sequence joins TRBV30 and TRBJ2-5, with a weak D call TRBD2 (5 bases). The specimen was CD4+ T cells from PBMCs. The sequence came from a human donor with multiple sclerosis. DNA for the CDR3: TGTGCCTGGGCCTCCCGGAGGGAGACCCAGTACTTC. Its translation: CAWASRRETQYF.